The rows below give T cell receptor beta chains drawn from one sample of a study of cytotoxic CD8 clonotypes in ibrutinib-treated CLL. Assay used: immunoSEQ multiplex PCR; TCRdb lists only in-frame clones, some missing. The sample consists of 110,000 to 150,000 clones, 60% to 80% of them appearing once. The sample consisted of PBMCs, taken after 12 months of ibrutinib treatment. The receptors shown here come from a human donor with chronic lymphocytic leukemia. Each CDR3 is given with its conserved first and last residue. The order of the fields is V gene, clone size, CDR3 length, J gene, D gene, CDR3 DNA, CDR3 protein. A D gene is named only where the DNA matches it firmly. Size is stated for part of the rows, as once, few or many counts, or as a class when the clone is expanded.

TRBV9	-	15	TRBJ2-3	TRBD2	TGTGCCAGCAGCCATAGCGGGGGGGCCGACGATACGCAGTATTTT	CASSHSGGADDTQYF
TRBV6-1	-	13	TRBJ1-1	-	TGTGCCAGCACCCCCAGCGAGGCAGAAGAAGCTTTCTTT	CASTPSEAEEAFF
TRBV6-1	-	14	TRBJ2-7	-	TGTGCCAGCAGCAAAACGGGGCCCTCCTACGAGCAGTACTTC	CASSKTGPSYEQYF
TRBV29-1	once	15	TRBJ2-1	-	TGCAGCGGACAGGGGTACTGGACTAGCACTGATGAGCAGTTCTTC	CSGQGYWTSTDEQFF
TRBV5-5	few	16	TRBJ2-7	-	TGTGCCAGCAGCTTGGGGTCGCTCAGAGCTGCCTACGAGCAGTACTTC	CASSLGSLRAAYEQYF
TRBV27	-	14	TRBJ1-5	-	TGTGCCAGCAGTTTACACTATAGCAATCAGCCCCAGCATTTT	CASSLHYSNQPQHF
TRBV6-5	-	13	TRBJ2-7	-	TGTGCCAGCAGTTACGGGGGGCTTAAAGAGCAGTACTTC	CASSYGGLKEQYF
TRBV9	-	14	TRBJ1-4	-	TGTGCCAGCACCAAAAGCTGGACCGATGAAAAACTGTTTTTT	CASTKSWTDEKLFF
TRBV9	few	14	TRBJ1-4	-	TGTGCCAGCAGCGCAGCGGGGGGGAATGAAAAACTGTTTTTT	CASSAAGGNEKLFF
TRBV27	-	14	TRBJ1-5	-	TGTGCCAGCAGTTCCGGACCCGAACATCAGCCCCAGCATTTT	CASSSGPEHQPQHF
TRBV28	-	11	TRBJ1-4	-	TGTGCCAGCACCTCTAATGAAAAACTGTTTTTT	CASTSNEKLFF
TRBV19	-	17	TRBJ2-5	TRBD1	TGTGCCAGTAGTATCCTCTTGGGGGACAGGTCCCAAGAGACCCAGTACTTC	CASSILLGDRSQETQYF
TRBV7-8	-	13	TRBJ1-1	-	TGTGCCAGCAGCTTTGCAGGGCCGGTTGAAGCTTTCTTT	CASSFAGPVEAFF
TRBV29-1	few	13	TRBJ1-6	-	TGCAGCGTTGTGGCGGGGGTTAATTCACCCCTCCACTTT	CSVVAGVNSPLHF
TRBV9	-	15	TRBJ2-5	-	TGTGCCAGCAGCGTAGGTCCAGGGGACCAAGAGACCCAGTACTTC	CASSVGPGDQETQYF
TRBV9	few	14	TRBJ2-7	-	TGTGCCAGCAGCGTAGGTCAGATCTCCTACGAGCAGTACTTC	CASSVGQISYEQYF
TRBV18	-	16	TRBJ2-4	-	TGTGCCAGCTCACCACCGTACAGGCGGCCTGAAAACATTCAGTACTTC	CASSPPYRRPENIQYF
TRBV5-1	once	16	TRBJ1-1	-	TGCGCCAGCTTTTCCACCACGGGCAGGGAGAACACTGAAGCTTTCTTT	CASFSTTGRENTEAFF
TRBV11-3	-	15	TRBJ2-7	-	TGTGCCAGCAGCTTCAACCTCGCTAGCTCCTACGAGCAGTACTTC	CASSFNLASSYEQYF
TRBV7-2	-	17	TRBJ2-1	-	TGTGCCAGCAGCTTAGGGTGGCGGAGGAGCTCCTACAATGAGCAGTTCTTC	CASSLGWRRSSYNEQFF
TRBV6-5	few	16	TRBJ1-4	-	TGTGCCAGCAGTTACCTCCGCCCTTCCCCGGATGAAAAACTGTTTTTT	CASSYLRPSPDEKLFF
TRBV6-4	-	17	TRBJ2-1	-	TGTGCCAGCAGTGGTGGGGGCAGATCTCCCTCCTACAATGAGCAGTTCTTC	CASSGGGRSPSYNEQFF
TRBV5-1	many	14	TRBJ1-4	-	TGCGCCAGCAGCCGTGCAGGGATTAATGAAAAACTGTTTTTT	CASSRAGINEKLFF
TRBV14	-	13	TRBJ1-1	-	TGTGCCAGCAGTCGGGGGGGCTTAACTGAAGCTTTCTTT	CASSRGGLTEAFF
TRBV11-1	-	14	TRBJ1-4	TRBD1	TGTGCCAGCAGCCCCCGACAGGGGAATGAAAAACTGTTTTTT	CASSPRQGNEKLFF
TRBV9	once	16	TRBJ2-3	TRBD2	TGTGCCAGCAGCGTTACTAGCGGGGGGAGCACAGATACGCAGTATTTT	CASSVTSGGSTDTQYF
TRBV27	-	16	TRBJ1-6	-	TGTGCCAGCAGTTTAACTTGGTCCCGGGGTAATTCACCCCTCCACTTT	CASSLTWSRGNSPLHF
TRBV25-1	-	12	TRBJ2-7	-	TGTGCCAGCAGTGAACAGGGGTTCGAGCAGTACTTC	CASSEQGFEQYF
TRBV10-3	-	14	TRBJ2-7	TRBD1	TGTGCCATCAGGGGACAGGGGTTACCCTACGAGCAGTACTTC	CAIRGQGLPYEQYF
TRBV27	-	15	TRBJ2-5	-	TGTGCCAGCAGTTTATTTGGTCTGTCCAAAGAGACCCAGTACTTC	CASSLFGLSKETQYF
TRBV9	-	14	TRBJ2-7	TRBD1	TGTGCCAGCAGCCCCCAGGGGGCTGCCTACGAGCAGTACTTC	CASSPQGAAYEQYF
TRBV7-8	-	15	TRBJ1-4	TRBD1	TGTGCCAGCAGCTTAGGCACAGGGGGCAATGAAAAACTGTTTTTT	CASSLGTGGNEKLFF
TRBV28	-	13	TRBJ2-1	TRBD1	TGTGCCACCTCGGGACAGGAGTACAATGAGCAGTTCTTC	CATSGQEYNEQFF
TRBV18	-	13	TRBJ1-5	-	TGTGCCAGCTCACGTTCAGGGGAACAGCCCCAGCATTTT	CASSRSGEQPQHF